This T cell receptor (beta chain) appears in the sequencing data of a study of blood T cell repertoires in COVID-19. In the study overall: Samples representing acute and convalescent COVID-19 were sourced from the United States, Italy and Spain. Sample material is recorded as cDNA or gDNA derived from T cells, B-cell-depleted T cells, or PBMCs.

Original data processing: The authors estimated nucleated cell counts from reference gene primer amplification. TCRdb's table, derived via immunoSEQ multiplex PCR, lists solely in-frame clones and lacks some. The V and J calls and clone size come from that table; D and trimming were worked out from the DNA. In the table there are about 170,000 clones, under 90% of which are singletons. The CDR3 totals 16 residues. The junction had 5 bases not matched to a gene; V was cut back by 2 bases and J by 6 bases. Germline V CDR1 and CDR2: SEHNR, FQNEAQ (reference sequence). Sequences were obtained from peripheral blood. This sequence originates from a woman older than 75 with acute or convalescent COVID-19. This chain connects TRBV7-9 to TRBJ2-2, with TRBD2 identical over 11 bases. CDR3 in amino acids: CASSLPLLAGAGELFF. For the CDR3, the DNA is TGTGCCAGCAGCTTACCCCTACTAGCGGGAGCCGGGGAGCTGTTTTTT.